This T cell receptor beta chain is from a study of regulatory T cells in long-lasting Graves disease. This clonotype came up many times. The antigen is not known. Documented time point: persistent/refractory GD, antithyroid drugs over 5 years with positive TRAb. Extracted RNA from PBMCs served as the source of the TCR library. Findings and limits, study-wide: Newly diagnosed Graves' patients had higher TCR diversity than persistent ones. Under persistent disease, TRBV28, TRBJ1-2 and TRBJ2-5 were used preferentially.

V lost 2 bases and J 7 bases, leaving 12 bases between the germline ends. Germline V gene sequence: CDR1 DFQATT, CDR2 SNEGSKA (reference sequence). CDR3 size: 12 residues. Building of the TCR beta libraries involved iRepertoire HTBI primers and Arm-PCR of CDR3 regions. One entry per CDR3 protein results from TCRdb running MiXCR on the multiplex PCR reads. The sample holds hundreds of thousands of distinct CDR3 sequences, less than 25% seen once. The TCR comes from a female donor with Graves disease. The sample consisted of peripheral blood mononuclear cells (PBMCs), taken when the disease was refractory, from a patient treated with antithyroid drugs. The chain couples TRBV20-1 to TRBJ2-7; no firm D call. CDR3 nucleotides: TGCAGTGCTAGAAACGTCGCACGAGAGCAGTACTTC. Its translation is CSARNVAREQYF.